This T cell receptor beta chain appears in the sequencing data of a study of monozygotic twins with inflammatory bowel disease. General observations from the study: On the inverse Simpson index, IBD patients scored lower for TCRbeta diversity than healthy co-twins.

CDR1 LNHNV and CDR2 YYDKDF come from the germline V gene (reference sequence). The CDR3 covers 14 residues. Turning to this clonotype: Its antigen is not known.

Both the TCRalpha cDNA and the TCRbeta cDNA were taken through two nested PCRs, lasting about 16 and 10 cycles. TCRdb reworked the 5' RACE reads into one entry per CDR3 protein, no DNA. This repertoire includes fewer than 400,000 distinct CDR3 sequences. After skipping T cell sorting, the authors isolated total RNA from whole blood. The receptor was isolated from a human donor with ulcerative colitis or Crohn's disease, or a healthy co-twin of an affected twin (not recorded which). The chain has TRBV15 and TRBJ1-2; TCRdb indicates TRBD1, and absent DNA this call remains unverified. Sequencing was done on a sample of blood. The CDR3 is CATSRDRTGTGYTF.